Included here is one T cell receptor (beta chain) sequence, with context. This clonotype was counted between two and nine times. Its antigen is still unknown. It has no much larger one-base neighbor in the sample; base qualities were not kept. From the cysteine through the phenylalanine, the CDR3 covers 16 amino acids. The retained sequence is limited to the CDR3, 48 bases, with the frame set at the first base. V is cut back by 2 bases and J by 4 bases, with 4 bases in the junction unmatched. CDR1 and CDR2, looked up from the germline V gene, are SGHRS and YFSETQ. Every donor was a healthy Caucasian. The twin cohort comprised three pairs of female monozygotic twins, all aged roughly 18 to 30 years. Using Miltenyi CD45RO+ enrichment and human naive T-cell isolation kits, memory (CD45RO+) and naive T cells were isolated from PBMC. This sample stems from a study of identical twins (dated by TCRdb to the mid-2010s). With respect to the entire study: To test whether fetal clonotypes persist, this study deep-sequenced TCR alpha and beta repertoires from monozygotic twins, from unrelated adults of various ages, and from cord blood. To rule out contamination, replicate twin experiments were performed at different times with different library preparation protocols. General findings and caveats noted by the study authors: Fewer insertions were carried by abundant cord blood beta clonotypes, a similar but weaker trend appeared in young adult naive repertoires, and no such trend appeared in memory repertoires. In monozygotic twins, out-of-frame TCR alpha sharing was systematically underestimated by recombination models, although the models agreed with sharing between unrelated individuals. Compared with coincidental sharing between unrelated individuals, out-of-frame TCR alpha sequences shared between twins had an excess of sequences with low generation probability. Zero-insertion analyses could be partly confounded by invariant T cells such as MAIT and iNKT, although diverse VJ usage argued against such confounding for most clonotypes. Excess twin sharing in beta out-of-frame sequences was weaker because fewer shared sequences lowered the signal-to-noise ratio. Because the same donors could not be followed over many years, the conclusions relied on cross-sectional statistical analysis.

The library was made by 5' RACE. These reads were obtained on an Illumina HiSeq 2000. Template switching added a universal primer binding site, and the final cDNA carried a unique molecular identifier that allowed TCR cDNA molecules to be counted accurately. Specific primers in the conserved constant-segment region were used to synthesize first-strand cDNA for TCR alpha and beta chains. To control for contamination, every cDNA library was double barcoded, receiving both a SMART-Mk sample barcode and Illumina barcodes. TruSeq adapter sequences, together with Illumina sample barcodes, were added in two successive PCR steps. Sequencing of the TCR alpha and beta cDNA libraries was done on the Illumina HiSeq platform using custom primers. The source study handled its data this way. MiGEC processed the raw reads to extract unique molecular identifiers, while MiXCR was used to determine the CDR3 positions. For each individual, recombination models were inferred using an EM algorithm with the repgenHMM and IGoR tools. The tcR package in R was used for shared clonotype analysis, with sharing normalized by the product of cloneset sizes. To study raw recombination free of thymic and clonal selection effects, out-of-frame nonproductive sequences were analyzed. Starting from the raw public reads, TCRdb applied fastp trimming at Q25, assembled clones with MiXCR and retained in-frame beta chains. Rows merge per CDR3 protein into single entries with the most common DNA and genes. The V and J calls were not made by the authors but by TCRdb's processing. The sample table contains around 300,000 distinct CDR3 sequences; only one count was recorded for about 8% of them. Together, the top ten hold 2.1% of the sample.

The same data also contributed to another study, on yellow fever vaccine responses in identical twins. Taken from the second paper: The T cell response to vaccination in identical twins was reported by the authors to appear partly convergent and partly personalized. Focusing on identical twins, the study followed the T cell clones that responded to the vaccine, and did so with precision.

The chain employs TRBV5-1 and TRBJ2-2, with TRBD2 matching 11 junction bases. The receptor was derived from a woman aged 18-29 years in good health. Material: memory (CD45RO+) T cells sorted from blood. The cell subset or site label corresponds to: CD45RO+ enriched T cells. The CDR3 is CASSLRTSGFTGELFF. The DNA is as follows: TGCGCCAGCAGCTTACGGACTAGCGGGTTCACCGGGGAGCTGTTTTTT.